The 9 T cell receptor beta chains listed next were all sequenced from one sample in a study of blood T cell repertoires in COVID-19. Only in-frame clones appear in the TCRdb table, and some are missing; sequencing was by immunoSEQ multiplex PCR. The sample yields hundreds of thousands of clones, 80% to 90% seen once. The specimen was PBMCs or T cells enriched from blood (not recorded which). These TCRs come from a man aged 50 or older who had been exposed to COVID-19.

The chain carries TRBV10-2 and TRBJ2-3, with 11 bases aligning to TRBD2. Germline CDR1 WSHSY, CDR2 SAAADI. The CDR3 extends over 16 amino acids. Trimming cost V 2 bases and J 0 bases; bases outside gene matches: 1. For the CDR3, the DNA is TGCGCCAGCAGTGAGGGGACTAGCGGAAGCACAGATACGCAGTATTTT. This translates into CASSEGTSGSTDTQYF.

This chain joins TRBV5-6 and TRBJ1-2; 7 bases line up with TRBD1. Trimming cost V 4 bases and J 1 base; bases outside gene matches: 4. Germline V gene sequence: CDR1 SGHDT, CDR2 YYEEEE. The CDR3 sequence is 14 residues long. For the CDR3, the DNA is TGTGCCAGCAGCACAGGGGATCGTAACTATGGCTACACCTTC. This gives the protein CASSTGDRNYGYTF.

This clone has just a few counts. In the same sample, other DNA sequences code for this CDR3. This chain links TRBV5-1 with TRBJ1-2; D may be TRBD1 (5 bases). Trimming shortened V by 0 bases and J by 8 bases, and 11 bases separated the two germline ends. This CDR3 region has 13 residues. The germline gives CDR1 SGHRS, CDR2 YFSETQ. CDR3 sequence reads: CASSLGTGEGYTF. CDR3 coding DNA: TGCGCCAGCAGCTTGGGCACGGGGGAAGGCTACACCTTC.

CDR3 nucleotide sequence: TGTGCCAGTAGTCCCGACAGGGGTAATTCACCCCTCCACTTT. Translation: CASSPDRGNSPLHF. This chain joins TRBV19 and TRBJ1-6; 8 bases agree with TRBD1. Trimming removed 5 bases from V and 6 bases from J; junction bases left unmatched: 3. Germline CDR1 LNHDA, CDR2 SQIVND (reference sequence). The length of the CDR3 is 14 residues.

The rearrangement joins TRBV5-1 to TRBJ2-3, with TRBD2 matching over 9 bases. CDR1 and CDR2 from the germline V gene are SGHRS and YFSETQ. Trimming cost V 4 bases and J 0 bases; bases outside gene matches: 9. There are 17 residues in the CDR3. In DNA form, the CDR3 reads TGCGCCAGCAGCCCGGGGAGCGGGAGGATTAGCACAGATACGCAGTATTTT. It codes for CASSPGSGRISTDTQYF.

The chain employs TRBV5-8 and TRBJ2-5; perhaps TRBD2 as D (6 bases). This CDR3 has 16 residues. With 1 base removed from V and 2 bases from J, the gap between germline ends came to 15 bases. Germline V gene sequence: CDR1 SGHTS, CDR2 YDEGEE. Here the CDR3 DNA reads TGTGCCAGCAGCTTGCTTGGCGGGGCCAGTCAAGAGACCCAGTACTTC. Protein: CASSLLGGASQETQYF.

J is TRBJ1-6 and V is TRBV28, with TRBD1 identical over 9 bases. Germline V gene sequence: CDR1 MDHEN, CDR2 SYDVKM. This CDR3 contains 14 residues. Trimming removed 6 bases from V and 8 bases from J; junction bases left unmatched: 5. CDR3 sequence (DNA): TGTGCCAGCAGAGACGGGACAGGGTATTCACCCCTCCACTTT. Translating gives CASRDGTGYSPLHF.

The V gene is TRBV5-4, the J gene TRBJ2-7; D is undetermined. CDR3 length equals 16 residues. V shed 3 bases and J shed 2 bases, with 18 bases lying between them. CDR1 and CDR2 from the germline V gene are SGHNT and YYREEE (reference sequence). In DNA form, the CDR3 reads TGTGCCAGCAGCTCCTTACCCGCCAGGCATCCCTACGAGCAGTACGTC. Its translation is CASSSLPARHPYEQYV.

V usage is TRBV2 and J usage is TRBJ1-6; D is possibly TRBD1 (5 bases). The CDR3 length is 14 residues. Germline CDR1 SNHLY, CDR2 FYNNEI. Trimming pared 4 bases from V and 10 bases from J, leaving 14 bases between. The DNA for the CDR3 is TGTGCCAGCAGTGCGGAGGGACTCGGGTCACCCCTCCACTTT. Residues: CASSAEGLGSPLHF.